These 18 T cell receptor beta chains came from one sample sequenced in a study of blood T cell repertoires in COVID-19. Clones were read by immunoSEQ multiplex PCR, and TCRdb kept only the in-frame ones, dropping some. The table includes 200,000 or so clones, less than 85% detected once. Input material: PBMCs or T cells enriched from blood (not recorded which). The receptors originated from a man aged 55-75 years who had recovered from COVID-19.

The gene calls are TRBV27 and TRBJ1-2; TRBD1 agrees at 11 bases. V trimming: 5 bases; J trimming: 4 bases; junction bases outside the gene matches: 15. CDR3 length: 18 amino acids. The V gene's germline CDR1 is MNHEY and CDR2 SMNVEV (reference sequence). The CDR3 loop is CASSRRTGGAGEIYGYTF. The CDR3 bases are TGTGCCAGCAGTCGCCGGACAGGGGGCGCGGGAGAAATCTATGGCTACACCTTC.

Here the CDR3 reads CASSKARGHEVNTEAFF. CDR3 in DNA: TGTGCCAGCAGCAAAGCCAGGGGGCACGAGGTGAACACTGAAGCTTTCTTT. The rearrangement links TRBV21-1 to TRBJ1-1; whether TRBD1, the table's D call, matches the DNA was not checked. TRBV21-1 is classified as a pseudogene. The CDR3 is made up of 17 amino acids.

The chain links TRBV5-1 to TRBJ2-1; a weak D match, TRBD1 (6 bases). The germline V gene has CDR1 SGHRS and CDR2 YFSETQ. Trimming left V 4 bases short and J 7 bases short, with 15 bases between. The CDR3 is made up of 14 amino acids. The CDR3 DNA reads TGCGCCAGCAGCCCGGGACACCCTGGGAATGAGCAGTTCTTC. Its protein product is CASSPGHPGNEQFF.

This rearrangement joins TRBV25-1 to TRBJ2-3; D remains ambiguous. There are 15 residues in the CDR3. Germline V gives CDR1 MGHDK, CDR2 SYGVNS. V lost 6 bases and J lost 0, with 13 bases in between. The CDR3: CASRAQLSSTDTQYF. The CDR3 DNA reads TGTGCCAGCAGAGCGCAGTTATCTAGCACAGATACGCAGTATTTT.

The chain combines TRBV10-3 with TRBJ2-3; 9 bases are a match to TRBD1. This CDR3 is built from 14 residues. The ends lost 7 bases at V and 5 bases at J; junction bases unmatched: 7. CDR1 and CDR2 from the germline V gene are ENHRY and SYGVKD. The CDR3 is CAITKNRGLDTQYF. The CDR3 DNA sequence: TGTGCCATCACGAAGAACAGGGGGCTAGATACGCAGTATTTT.

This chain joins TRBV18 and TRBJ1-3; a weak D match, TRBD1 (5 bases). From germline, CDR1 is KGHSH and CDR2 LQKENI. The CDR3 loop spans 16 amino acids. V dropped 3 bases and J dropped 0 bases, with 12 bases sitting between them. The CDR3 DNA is TGTGCCAGCTCACCTGGAGGGGCTCCCTCTGGAAACACCATATATTTT. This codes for CASSPGGAPSGNTIYF.

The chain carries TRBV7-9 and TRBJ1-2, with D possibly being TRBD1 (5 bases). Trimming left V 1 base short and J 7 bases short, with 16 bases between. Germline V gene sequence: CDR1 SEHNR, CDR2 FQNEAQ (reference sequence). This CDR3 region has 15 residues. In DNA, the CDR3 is TGTGCCAGCAGCTTAGGAATGATTCAGGGAGGTGGCTACACCTTC. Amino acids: CASSLGMIQGGGYTF.

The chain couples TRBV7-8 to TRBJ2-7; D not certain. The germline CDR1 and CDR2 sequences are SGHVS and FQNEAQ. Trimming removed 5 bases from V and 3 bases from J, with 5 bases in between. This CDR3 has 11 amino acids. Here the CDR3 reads CASSHSYEQYF. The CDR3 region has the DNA TGTGCCAGCAGCCATAGCTACGAGCAGTACTTC.

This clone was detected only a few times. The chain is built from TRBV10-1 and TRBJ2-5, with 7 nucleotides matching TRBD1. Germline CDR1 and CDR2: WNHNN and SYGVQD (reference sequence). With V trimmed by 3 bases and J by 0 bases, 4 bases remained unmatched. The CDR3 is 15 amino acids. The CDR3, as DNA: TGCGCCAGCAGTGACGTCGGGACAGACCAAGAGACCCAGTACTTC. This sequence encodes CASSDVGTDQETQYF.

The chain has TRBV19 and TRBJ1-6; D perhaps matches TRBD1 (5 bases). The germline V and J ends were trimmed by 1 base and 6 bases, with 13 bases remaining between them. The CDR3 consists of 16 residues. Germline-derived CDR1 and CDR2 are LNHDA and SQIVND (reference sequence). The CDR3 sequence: CASSIGGGVPNSPLHF. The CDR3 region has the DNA TGTGCCAGTAGTATAGGGGGCGGAGTTCCTAATTCACCCCTCCACTTT. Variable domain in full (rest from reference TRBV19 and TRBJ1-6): DGGITQSPKYLFRKEGQNVTLSCEQNLNHDAMYWYRQDPGQGLRLIYYSQIVNDFQKGDIAEGYSVSREKKESFPLTVTSAQKNPTAFYLCASSIGGGVPNSPLHFGNGTRLTVT.

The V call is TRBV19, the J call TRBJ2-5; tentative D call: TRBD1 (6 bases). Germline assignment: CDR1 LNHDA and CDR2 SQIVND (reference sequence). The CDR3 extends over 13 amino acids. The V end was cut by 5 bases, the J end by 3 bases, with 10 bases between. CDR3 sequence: CASSPNREETQYF. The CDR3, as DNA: TGTGCCAGTAGTCCCAACAGGGAAGAGACCCAGTACTTC.

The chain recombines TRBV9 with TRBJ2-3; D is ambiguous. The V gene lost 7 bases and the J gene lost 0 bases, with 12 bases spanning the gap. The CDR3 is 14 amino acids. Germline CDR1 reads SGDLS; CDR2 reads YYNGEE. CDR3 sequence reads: CASSLGYSTDTQYF. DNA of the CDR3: TGTGCCAGCTCCTTGGGCTATAGCACAGATACGCAGTATTTT.

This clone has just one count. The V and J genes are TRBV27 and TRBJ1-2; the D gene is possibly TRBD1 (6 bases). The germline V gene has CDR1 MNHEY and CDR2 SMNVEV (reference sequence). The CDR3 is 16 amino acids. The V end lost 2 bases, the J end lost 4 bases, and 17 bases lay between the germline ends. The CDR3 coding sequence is TGTGCCAGCAGTTTAACAGGGTACGGAGGCTCCTATGGCTACACCTTC. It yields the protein CASSLTGYGGSYGYTF.

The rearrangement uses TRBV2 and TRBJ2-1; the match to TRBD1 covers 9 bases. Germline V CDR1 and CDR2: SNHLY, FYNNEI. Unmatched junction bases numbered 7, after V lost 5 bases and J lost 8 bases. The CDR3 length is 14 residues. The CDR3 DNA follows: TGTGCCAGCAGTCCGGACAGGGGTAAAGATGAGCAGTTCTTC. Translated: CASSPDRGKDEQFF.

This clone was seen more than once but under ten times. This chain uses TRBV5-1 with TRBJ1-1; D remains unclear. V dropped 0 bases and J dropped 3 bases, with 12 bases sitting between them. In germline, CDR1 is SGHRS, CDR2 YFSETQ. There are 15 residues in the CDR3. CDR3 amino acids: CASSLEVRADTEAFF. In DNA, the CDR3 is TGCGCCAGCAGCTTGGAGGTTAGAGCGGACACTGAAGCTTTCTTT.

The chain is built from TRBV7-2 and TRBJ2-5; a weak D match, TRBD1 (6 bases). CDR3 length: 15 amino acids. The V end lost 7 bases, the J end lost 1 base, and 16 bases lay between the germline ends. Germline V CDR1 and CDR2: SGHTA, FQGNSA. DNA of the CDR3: TGTGCCAGCACCCGTAGTACAGGGCGCCAAGAGACCCAGTACTTC. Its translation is CASTRSTGRQETQYF.

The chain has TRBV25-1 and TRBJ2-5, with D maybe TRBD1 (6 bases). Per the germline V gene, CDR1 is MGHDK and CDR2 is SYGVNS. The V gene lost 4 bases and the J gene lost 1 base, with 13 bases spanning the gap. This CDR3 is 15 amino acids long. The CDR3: CASSGYRDPQETQYF. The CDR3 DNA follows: TGTGCCAGCAGTGGGTACAGGGATCCCCAAGAGACCCAGTACTTC.

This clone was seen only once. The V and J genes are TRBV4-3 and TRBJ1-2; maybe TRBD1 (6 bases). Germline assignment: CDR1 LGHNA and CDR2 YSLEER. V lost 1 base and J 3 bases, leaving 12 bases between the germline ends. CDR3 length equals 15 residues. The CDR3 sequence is CASSQGAAGDYGYTF. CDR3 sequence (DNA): TGCGCCAGCAGCCAAGGAGCGGCAGGGGACTATGGCTACACCTTC.